This entry is about one T cell receptor (beta chain). Its antigen is unidentified. The sample is drawn from a study of cytomegalovirus exposure and HLA in healthy donors. Study background: Earlier, 95 million to 130 million unique TCR beta sequences were recovered from about 200 million T cells by an analysis.

Donors in the study were healthy people who gave bone marrow. Trimming stripped 3 bases from V and 4 bases from J, with 12 bases between. Germline V gene data show CDR1 as MNHEY and CDR2 as SMNVEV (reference sequence). CDR3 length equals 15 residues. Overall study findings and caveats: Analysis was carried out at a later point, and it linked a missense DCLRE1C variant to TCR beta V- and J-gene trimming. In a later analysis, compared with equally common non-associated chains, HLA-associated beta chains were more expanded.

PCR amplification relied on 60 Vbeta primers (plus 13 Jbeta primers). TCRdb keeps only in-frame clones here, not all; method: immunoSEQ multiplex PCR. The sample includes more than 85,000 clones, nearly 15% seen only once; the top ten take more than 0.8%. Sample: PBMCs. The clonotype originates from a female donor in good health and CMV-seronegative. The gene calls are TRBV27 and TRBJ2-2, with TRBD2 as a possible D gene (6 bases). CDR3 residues: CASSFTGDPTGELFF. In DNA form, the CDR3 reads TGTGCCAGCAGTTTTACGGGAGACCCCACCGGGGAGCTGTTTTTT.